This is a list of T cell receptor beta chains from one sample in a study of early T cells in non-severe SARS-CoV-2 infection. Using its own MiXCR run on the 5' RACE reads, TCRdb lists one record per CDR3 protein. The sample yields under 70,000 distinct CDR3 sequences, roughly 7.1% seen once. The specimen was whole blood, collected at baseline. These receptor sequences come from an adult who was a healthcare worker with PCR-confirmed SARS-CoV-2 infection or an uninfected control (not recorded which). Each CDR3 is given with its conserved first and last residue. Fields, in order: J gene, CDR3 length, clone size, D gene, V gene, CDR3 DNA, CDR3 protein. D genes are given only for firm matches. Some rows mark clone size as missing; the rest say once, few, many or name a class of expanded clone.

TRBJ2-7	16	many	NA	TRBV4-3	TGCGCCAGCAGCCAGGAGCCTCGGCTAGCGATCTACGAGCAGTACTTC	CASSQEPRLAIYEQYF
TRBJ1-3	15	many	TRBD1	TRBV7-2	TGTGCCAGCAGCTTCTACAGGGACAGCGGAAACACCATATATTTT	CASSFYRDSGNTIYF
TRBJ1-4	14	many	NA	TRBV9	TGTGCCAGCAGCGTAGAGTCAGGGAGTGAAAAACTGTTTTTT	CASSVESGSEKLFF
TRBJ2-3	14	NA	TRBD1	TRBV7-3	TGTGCCAGCCGCGGACAGGGGGCTCATGATACGCAGTATTTT	CASRGQGAHDTQYF
TRBJ2-1	16	NA	TRBD1	TRBV6-2/TRBV6-3	TGTGCCAGCAGTTACTCGGGACAGGGCAGGTACAATGAGCAGTTCTTC	CASSYSGQGRYNEQFF
TRBJ1-5	13	few	NA	TRBV18	TGTGCCAGCTCACGCATGGGAGACCAGCCCCAGCATTTT	CASSRMGDQPQHF
TRBJ2-3	14	few	NA	TRBV11-2	TGTGCCAGCAGCTTCCAGACTAGCACAGATACGCAGTATTTT	CASSFQTSTDTQYF
TRBJ2-1	15	many	NA	TRBV6-2/TRBV6-3	TGTGCCAGCAGTTACCCTCTAATTAGGTACAATGAGCAGTTCTTC	CASSYPLIRYNEQFF
TRBJ1-4	14	many	TRBD1	TRBV5-1	TGCGCCAGCAGCTCGGGACAGATCGGCGAAAAACTGTTTTTT	CASSSGQIGEKLFF
TRBJ2-3	14	few	NA	TRBV27	TGTGCCAGCAGCAATCCGGGACGCACAGATACGCAGTATTTT	CASSNPGRTDTQYF
TRBJ1-1	13	many	NA	TRBV30	TGTGCCTGGAGTCCAAGTTTGGGGTCTGAAGCTTTCTTT	CAWSPSLGSEAFF
TRBJ2-1	11	NA	NA	TRBV6-2/TRBV6-3	TGTGCCAGCAGTCAAGCATCTGAGCAGTTCTTC	CASSQASEQFF
TRBJ2-7	12	NA	TRBD1	TRBV29-1	TGCAGCGTTTGGGGACAGGGCTACGAGCAGTACTTC	CSVWGQGYEQYF
TRBJ2-3	18	NA	TRBD2	TRBV7-9	TGTGCCAGCAGCGGAGGGGTGTCTAGCGGGAGGGCCACAGATACGCAGTATTTT	CASSGGVSSGRATDTQYF
TRBJ2-7	13	few	NA	TRBV15	TGTGCCACCAGCTTTGGGGACTCCTACGAGCAGTACTTC	CATSFGDSYEQYF
TRBJ2-7	17	few	NA	TRBV12-2	TGTGCAAGTCGCTTAGCGAAAGCGGGAGTGGGAGACTACGAGCAGTACTTC	CASRLAKAGVGDYEQYF
TRBJ2-1	16	many	TRBD2	TRBV20-1	TGCAGTGCTAGAGTAAAGCGGGAGGGTATTTACAATGAGCAGTTCTTC	CSARVKREGIYNEQFF
TRBJ2-1	14	few	TRBD1	TRBV6-5	TGTGCCAGCAGTAACAGGACAGGGGTTAATGAGCAGTTCTTC	CASSNRTGVNEQFF
TRBJ2-7	14	few	NA	TRBV6-6	TGTGCCAGCAGTGCGGGACAGAGCTCCTACGAGCAGTACTTC	CASSAGQSSYEQYF
TRBJ2-1	17	NA	NA	TRBV24-1	TGTGCCACCAGTGATTTGTTCCCGGGCTACCCCTACAATGAGCAGTTCTTC	CATSDLFPGYPYNEQFF
TRBJ2-7	17	NA	NA	TRBV28	TGTGCCAGCAGTTTAAGGAGGGGGGACAGTAGCTCCTACGAGCAGTACTTC	CASSLRRGDSSSYEQYF
TRBJ2-7	17	NA	TRBD2	TRBV28	TGTGCCAGCAGTTCCGGGGGGTACCCCCTCGGTATGGACGAGCAGTACTTC	CASSSGGYPLGMDEQYF
TRBJ1-6	18	many	NA	TRBV20-1	TGCAGTGCTAGAGGCAAACCGGCAGAGAGCTCCTATAATTCACCCCTCCACTTT	CSARGKPAESSYNSPLHF
TRBJ2-7	19	few	TRBD1	TRBV4-2	TGTGCCAGCAGCCAACCTATTCGGCGCACCGGGACAGGATACTACGAGCAGTACTTC	CASSQPIRRTGTGYYEQYF
TRBJ1-1	14	many	NA	TRBV7-6	TGTGCCAGCAGCTCCTACAGGGAGAGCACTGAAGCTTTCTTT	CASSSYRESTEAFF
TRBJ2-1	13	NA	NA	TRBV7-2	TGTGCCAGCAGCTTAGTTGGCGGCCTGGAGCAGTTCTTC	CASSLVGGLEQFF
TRBJ2-5	11	NA	NA	TRBV29-1	TGCAGCGTTGGCCAGCAAGAGACCCAGTACTTC	CSVGQQETQYF
TRBJ2-1	12	NA	NA	TRBV6-2/TRBV6-3	TGTGCCAGCAGACCAACAGGGATTGAGCAGTTCTTC	CASRPTGIEQFF
TRBJ1-5	15	few	TRBD1	TRBV12-3/TRBV12-4	TGTGCCAGCAGTCTCCGGGACAGATGGAATCAGCCCCAGCATTTT	CASSLRDRWNQPQHF
TRBJ2-7	15	few	NA	TRBV7-9	TGTGCCAGCAGCGCCCTGCGTCAGCGGCCCTACGAGCAGTACTTC	CASSALRQRPYEQYF
TRBJ1-1	14	few	NA	TRBV7-9	TGTGCCAGCAGCTTAGTTGGGCAGAACACTGAAGCTTTCTTT	CASSLVGQNTEAFF
TRBJ1-1	15	many	NA	TRBV6-5	TGTGCCAGCAACGACGGGGGGGCCATGAACACTGAAGCTTTCTTT	CASNDGGAMNTEAFF
TRBJ2-3	16	NA	NA	TRBV2	TGTGCCAGCAGACTTATAAAGGGAGGCGGGACGGATACGCAGTATTTT	CASRLIKGGGTDTQYF
TRBJ2-1	14	NA	NA	TRBV28	TGTGCCAGCAGTTTTAGGCAGCTCTACAATGAGCAGTTCTTC	CASSFRQLYNEQFF
TRBJ2-7	14	NA	NA	TRBV19	TGTGCCAGTAGCGGACGGGAGACGATAAACGAGCAGTACTTC	CASSGRETINEQYF
TRBJ1-5	16	NA	NA	TRBV10-3	TGTGCCATCAGTGATCGGGAGACACCTAGCAATCAGCCCCAGCATTTT	CAISDRETPSNQPQHF
TRBJ2-7	19	few	TRBD2	TRBV28	TGTGCCAGCAGTTCCCGAAGGGTTCGGACTAGCGGTTACCCCTACGAGCAGTACTTC	CASSSRRVRTSGYPYEQYF
TRBJ2-5	16	few	NA	TRBV19	TGTGCCAGTAGTATAGGACGGACAGAGCACCAAGAGACCCAGTACTTC	CASSIGRTEHQETQYF